This T cell receptor (beta chain) was found in a study of PD-1 blockade in classical Hodgkin lymphoma. In the study overall: Patients were infused with nivolumab 3 mg/kg every 2 weeks.

The V and J ends lost 8 bases and 0 bases respectively, with 6 bases between them. CDR3 size: 12 residues. Germline CDR1 is SNHLY and CDR2 is FYNNEI. Sequencing was performed with immunoSEQ multiplex PCR; in TCRdb, only in-frame clones are kept and a portion is missing. The sample yields approximately 10,000 clones, 80% to 90% seen once. The time point denotes: cycle 4 day 1 (C4D1), after 6 weeks of nivolumab. Brentuximab vedotin exposure varied, and every patient relapsed after autologous stem cell transplantation. Worth noting for this clone: Its antigen remains unknown.

The study, taken as a whole, reports: CD4+ TCR diversity rose significantly by C4D1, and CD8+ TCR diversity did not. The drivers behind the repertoire differences, possibly disease activity or prior therapy, remain undefined.

The chain couples TRBV2 to TRBJ2-3; D remains ambiguous. The sequence was collected from a human donor with classical Hodgkin lymphoma. The sample in question was peripheral blood mononuclear cells (PBMCs), obtained before the fourth cycle of nivolumab. In DNA form, the CDR3 reads TGTGCCAGCGAAGGTAGCACAGATACGCAGTATTTT. This translates into CASEGSTDTQYF.